This T cell receptor (beta chain) stems from a study of shared clonotypes between healthy human individuals. The study, taken as a whole, reports: Clonotypes shared by all four sorted-subset donors had higher generation probabilities than non-shared clonotypes. Generally, naive subsets came out with larger estimated richness than memory subsets. The researchers took only blood, and tissue repertoires probably look different.

On sorted subsets, replicate PCRs used roughly 190 ng DNA, or tens of thousands of T cell genomes. The data were produced by immunoSEQ multiplex PCR, yet TCRdb's version contains in-frame clones alone and is incomplete. In the table there are 950,000 to 1,100,000 clones, about 80% of which are singletons. The CDR3 sequence is 15 residues long. The ends lost 3 bases at V and 3 bases at J; junction bases unmatched: 5. Germline V gene data show CDR1 as GTSNPN and CDR2 as SVGIG (reference sequence). With regard to this clone: Its antigen is as yet unknown.

The clonotype comes from a man aged 18-30 years in good health. Sequenced input: memory CD4+ T cells sorted from blood. The subset here: CD45RA-negative fraction. The chain has TRBV30 and TRBJ2-7, with 13 bases lining up with TRBD2. CDR3 nucleotide sequence: TGTGCCTGGAGCGCAGGACTAGCGGGAGACTACGAGCAGTACTTC. Protein sequence: CAWSAGLAGDYEQYF. The whole variable domain, filled in from reference TRBV30 and TRBJ2-7, reads SQTIHQWPATLVQPVGSPLSLECTVEGTSNPNLYWYRQAAGRGLQLLFYSVGIGQISSEVPQNLSASRPQDRQFILSSKKLLLSDSGFYLCAWSAGLAGDYEQYFGPGTRLTVT.